Following are 15 T cell receptor beta chains from one sample sequenced in a study of cytomegalovirus exposure and HLA in healthy donors. PCR primers comprised 60 Vbeta and 13 Jbeta primers. The table came from immunoSEQ multiplex PCR; TCRdb's copy has only in-frame clones and leaves some out. Seen here are around 200,000 clones, around four fifths observed once, and the top ten hold 0.8%. The sample taken for sequencing was PBMCs. The source is a woman in her late teens or twenties in good health and CMV-seronegative.

This sequence joins TRBV5-1 and TRBJ2-7, with 11 bases fitting TRBD2. The CDR3 covers 18 residues. In germline, CDR1 is SGHRS, CDR2 YFSETQ. Trimming removed 4 bases from V and 5 bases from J; junction bases left unmatched: 17. The CDR3 DNA is TGCGCCAGCAGCCCAGAGCACCCACTAGCGGGAGTAATCAACGAGCAGTACTTC. Protein product: CASSPEHPLAGVINEQYF.

The gene calls are TRBV28 and TRBJ2-6; 8 bases line up with TRBD1. CDR1 and CDR2 from the germline V gene are MDHEN and SYDVKM. With 7 bases clipped from V and 0 bases from J, the junction kept 8 bases outside the gene matches. CDR3 length: 17 residues. In nucleotides, the CDR3 is TGTGCCAGCACCGGGGACAGGTTACTCTCTGGGGCCAACGTCCTGACTTTC. As protein: CASTGDRLLSGANVLTF.

The V and J genes are TRBV29-1 and TRBJ1-2; D might be TRBD1 (5 bases). Germline values: CDR1 SQVTM, CDR2 ANQGSEA. The V gene lost 2 bases and the J gene lost 8 bases, with 9 bases spanning the gap. This CDR3 has 11 amino acids. The DNA of the CDR3 is TGCAGCGTTGAACGGGGGTTAGGCTACACCTTC. This translates into CSVERGLGYTF.

This sequence joins TRBV7-9 and TRBJ2-1; TRBD1 matches 12 bases. Germline lookup yields CDR1 SEHNR and CDR2 FQNEAQ (reference sequence). The V gene end was trimmed by 4 bases and the J gene end by 8 bases; junction bases not matched to a gene: 9. The CDR3 length is 16 residues. The CDR3 sequence is CASSSRDRGLIDEQFF. CDR3 DNA: TGTGCCAGCAGCTCCCGGGACAGGGGGCTTATCGATGAGCAGTTCTTC.

There are a few counts of this clone. The chain recombines TRBV19 with TRBJ2-1; D not certain. The CDR3 length is 11 residues. Deletions cut 3 bases from V and 13 bases from J, with 10 bases between. Germline values: CDR1 LNHDA, CDR2 SQIVND (reference sequence). The CDR3 is CASSIRSLQFF. The CDR3 DNA follows: TGTGCCAGTAGTATTAGGTCACTACAGTTCTTC. The whole variable domain, remainder taken from reference TRBV19 and TRBJ2-1, is DGGITQSPKYLFRKEGQNVTLSCEQNLNHDAMYWYRQDPGQGLRLIYYSQIVNDFQKGDIAEGYSVSREKKESFPLTVTSAQKNPTAFYLCASSIRSLQFFGPGTRLTVL.

Worth noting for this clone: Other DNA sequences in the sample encode the same CDR3. The chain links TRBV5-1 to TRBJ2-5, with TRBD1 as a possible D gene (6 bases). Per germline, CDR1 SGHRS and CDR2 YFSETQ. Trimming took off 4 bases at V and 5 bases at J, with 12 bases between the two ends. The CDR3 covers 13 residues. CDR3 sequence reads: CASSLQGKETQYF. In DNA form, the CDR3 reads TGCGCCAGCAGCCTGCAGGGGAAGGAGACCCAGTACTTC.

The chain employs TRBV5-4 and TRBJ2-1; D is possibly TRBD1 (6 bases). Germline V gene sequence: CDR1 SGHNT, CDR2 YYREEE (reference sequence). Trimming took 4 bases from V and 9 from J, leaving 11 bases between them. This CDR3 is 12 amino acids long. For the CDR3, the DNA is TGTGCCAGCAGCCAGGACAGACCTGAGCAGTTCTTC. Its translation is CASSQDRPEQFF.

The genes are TRBV30 and TRBJ2-7, with TRBD1 matching over 9 bases. This CDR3 is 14 amino acids long. The V gene end was trimmed by 2 bases and the J gene end by 3 bases; junction bases not matched to a gene: 5. CDR1 and CDR2 from the germline V gene are GTSNPN and SVGIG (reference sequence). DNA of the CDR3: TGTGCCTGGAGTCCACAGGGGGCGAGCTACGAGCAGTACTTC. This translates into CAWSPQGASYEQYF.

V gene TRBV28 combines with J gene TRBJ2-2; 10 bases fit TRBD1. Germline V lookup: CDR1 MDHEN, CDR2 SYDVKM. The CDR3 is 15 amino acids. J gave up 6 bases and V 10 bases, and 11 bases lay outside the gene matches. CDR3: CATLIGQGGSGELFF. Written as DNA, the CDR3 is TGTGCCACCCTAATCGGACAGGGGGGGTCCGGGGAGCTGTTTTTT. Filled out from reference TRBV28 and TRBJ2-2, the complete variable domain reads DVKVTQSSRYLVKRTGEKVFLECVQDMDHENMFWYRQDPGLGLRLIYFSYDVKMKEKGDIPEGYSVSREKKERFSLILESASTNQTSMYLCATLIGQGGSGELFFGEGSRLTVL.

This chain uses TRBV5-6 with TRBJ2-1; TRBD1 matches 10 bases. The CDR3 has 15 residues. The J segment lost 8 bases and the V segment lost 4 bases, leaving 9 bases of the junction unmatched. Germline V gene data show CDR1 as SGHDT and CDR2 as YYEEEE. The CDR3 bases are TGTGCCAGCAGCGGAGGGACAGGGGAAATAGATGAGCAGTTCTTC. Protein product: CASSGGTGEIDEQFF.

This rearrangement joins TRBV6-1 to TRBJ2-6; a possible D gene is TRBD2 (5 bases). V lost 0 bases and J 1 base, leaving 22 bases between the germline ends. The CDR3 extends over 21 amino acids. Germline V lookup: CDR1 MNHNS, CDR2 SASEGT. The DNA for the CDR3 is TGTGCCAGCAGTGAAGCGCTCCTGCAACGGGGTTTTACTTCTGGGGCCAACGTCCTGACTTTC. Translated, it gives CASSEALLQRGFTSGANVLTF.

The chain links TRBV7-2 to TRBJ2-2; 14 bases agree with TRBD2. There are 14 residues in the CDR3. Germline V CDR1 and CDR2: SGHTA, FQGNSA. J gave up 8 bases and V 10 bases, and 6 bases lay outside the gene matches. The CDR3 spells CATRLAGGDGELFF. The CDR3 DNA is TGTGCCACCAGACTAGCGGGAGGGGATGGGGAGCTGTTTTTT.

This chain connects TRBV6-4 to TRBJ1-1; D perhaps matches TRBD1 (6 bases). Germline-derived CDR1 and CDR2 are MRHNA and SNTAGT. With 2 bases removed from V and 5 bases from J, the gap between germline ends came to 15 bases. This CDR3 region has 15 residues. CDR3 DNA sequence: TGTGCCAGCAGTGACGCGACCGGGGGGCGGACTGAAGCTTTCTTT. Translating it yields CASSDATGGRTEAFF.

This clone was detected a few times. The chain couples TRBV2 to TRBJ1-1; D is unclear. The germline V gene has CDR1 SNHLY and CDR2 FYNNEI. Between the trimmed V and J ends, which lost 6 bases and 6 bases, there was a span of 14 bases. The CDR3 consists of 13 residues. CDR3 nucleotide sequence: TGTGCCAGCAGGCCTCAATGGGCCGCTGAAGCTTTCTTT. Translation gives CASRPQWAAEAFF.

V is TRBV4-1 and J is TRBJ2-3, with 7 bases fitting TRBD1. Losses at the gene ends were 0 bases for V and 1 base for J; bases not matched to a gene: 7. CDR1 and CDR2 (germline): MGHRA, YSYEKL. The CDR3 has 17 amino acids. CDR3 DNA: TGCGCCAGCAGCCAAGATTACAAGGGGGCCGGCACAGATACGCAGTATTTT. Translation: CASSQDYKGAGTDTQYF.